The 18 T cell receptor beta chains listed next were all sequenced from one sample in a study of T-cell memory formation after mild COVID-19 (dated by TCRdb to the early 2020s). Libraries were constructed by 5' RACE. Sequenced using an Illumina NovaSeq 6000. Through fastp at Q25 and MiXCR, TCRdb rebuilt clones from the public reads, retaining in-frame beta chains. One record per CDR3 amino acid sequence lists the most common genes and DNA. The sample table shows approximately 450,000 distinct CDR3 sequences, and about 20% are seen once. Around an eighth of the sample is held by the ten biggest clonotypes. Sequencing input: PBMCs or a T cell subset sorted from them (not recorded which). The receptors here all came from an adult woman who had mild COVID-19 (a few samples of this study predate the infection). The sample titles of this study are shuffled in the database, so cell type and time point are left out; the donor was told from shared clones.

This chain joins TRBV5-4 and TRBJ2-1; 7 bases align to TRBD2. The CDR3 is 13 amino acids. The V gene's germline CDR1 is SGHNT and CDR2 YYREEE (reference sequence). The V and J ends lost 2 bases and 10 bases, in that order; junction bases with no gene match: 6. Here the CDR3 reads CASSFPSSGEQFF. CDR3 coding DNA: TGTGCCAGCAGCTTTCCCTCTAGCGGAGAGCAGTTCTTC.

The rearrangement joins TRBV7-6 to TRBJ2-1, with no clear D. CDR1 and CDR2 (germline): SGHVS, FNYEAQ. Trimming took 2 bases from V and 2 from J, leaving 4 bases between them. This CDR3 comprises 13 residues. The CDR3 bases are TGTGCCAGCAGCTTAACAGCCTACAATGAGCAGTTCTTC. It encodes CASSLTAYNEQFF.

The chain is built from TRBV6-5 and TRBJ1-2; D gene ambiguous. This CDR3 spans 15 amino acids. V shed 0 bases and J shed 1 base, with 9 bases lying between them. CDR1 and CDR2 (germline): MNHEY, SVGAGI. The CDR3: CASSYSKGHNYGYTF. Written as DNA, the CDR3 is TGTGCCAGCAGTTACTCGAAGGGCCATAACTATGGCTACACCTTC.

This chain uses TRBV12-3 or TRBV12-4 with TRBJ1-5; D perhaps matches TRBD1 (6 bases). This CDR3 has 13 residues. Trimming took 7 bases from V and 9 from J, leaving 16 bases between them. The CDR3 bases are TGTGCCAGCACTCCCGACAGGAGTACGCCCCAGCATTTT. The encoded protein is CASTPDRSTPQHF.

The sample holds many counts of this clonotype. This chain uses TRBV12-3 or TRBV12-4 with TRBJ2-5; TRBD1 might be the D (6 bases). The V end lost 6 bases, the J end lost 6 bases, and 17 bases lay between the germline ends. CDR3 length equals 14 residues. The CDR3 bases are TGTGCCAGCAGCGCACAAGGGGGTGCGAAGACCCAGTACTTC. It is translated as CASSAQGGAKTQYF.

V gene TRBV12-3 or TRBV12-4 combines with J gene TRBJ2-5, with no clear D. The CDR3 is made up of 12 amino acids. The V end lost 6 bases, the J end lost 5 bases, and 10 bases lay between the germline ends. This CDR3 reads CASSLAAETQYF. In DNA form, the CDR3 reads TGTGCCAGCAGCCTGGCGGCGGAGACCCAGTACTTC.

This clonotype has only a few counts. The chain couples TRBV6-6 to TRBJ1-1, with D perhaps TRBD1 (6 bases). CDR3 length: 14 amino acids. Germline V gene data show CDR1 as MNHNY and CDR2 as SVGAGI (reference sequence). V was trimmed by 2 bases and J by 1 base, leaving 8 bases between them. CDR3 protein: CASSYAGANTEAFF. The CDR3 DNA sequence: TGTGCCAGCAGTTACGCGGGGGCGAACACTGAAGCTTTCTTT.

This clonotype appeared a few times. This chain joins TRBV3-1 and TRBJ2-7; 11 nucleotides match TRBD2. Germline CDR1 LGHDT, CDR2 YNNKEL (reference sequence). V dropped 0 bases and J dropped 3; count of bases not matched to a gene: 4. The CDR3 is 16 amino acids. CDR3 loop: CASSQDTSGSGYEQYF. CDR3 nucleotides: TGTGCCAGCAGCCAAGATACTAGCGGGAGCGGCTACGAGCAGTACTTC.

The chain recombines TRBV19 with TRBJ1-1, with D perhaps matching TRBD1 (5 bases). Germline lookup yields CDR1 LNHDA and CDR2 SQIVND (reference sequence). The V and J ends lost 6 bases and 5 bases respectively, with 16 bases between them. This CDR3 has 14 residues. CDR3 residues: CASRRGSGETEAFF. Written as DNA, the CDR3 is TGTGCCAGTAGGCGGGGGTCGGGGGAGACTGAAGCTTTCTTT.

Written as DNA, the CDR3 is TGCGCCAGCAGAAAAGACCCCGGAGCGGACACTGAAGCTTTCTTT. Amino acid sequence: CASRKDPGADTEAFF. The J gene is TRBJ1-1, the V gene TRBV5-1; D not resolved. V lost 5 bases to trimming and J lost 3 bases, with 17 bases between them. The CDR3 extends over 15 amino acids. Germline loops: CDR1 SGHRS, CDR2 YFSETQ.

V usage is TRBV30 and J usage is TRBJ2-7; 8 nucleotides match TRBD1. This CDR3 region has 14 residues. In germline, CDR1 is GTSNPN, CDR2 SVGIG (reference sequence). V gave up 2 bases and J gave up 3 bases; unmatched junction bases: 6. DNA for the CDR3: TGTGCCTGGAGTCCTAGGACAGGGCTCTACGAGCAGTACTTC. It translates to CAWSPRTGLYEQYF.

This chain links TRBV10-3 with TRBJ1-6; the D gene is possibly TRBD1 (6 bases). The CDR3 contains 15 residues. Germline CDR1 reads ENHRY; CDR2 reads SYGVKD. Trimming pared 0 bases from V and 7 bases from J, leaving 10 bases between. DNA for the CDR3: TGTGCCATCAGTGAGTCGAGCCAGGGGAATTCACCCCTCCACTTT. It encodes CAISESSQGNSPLHF.

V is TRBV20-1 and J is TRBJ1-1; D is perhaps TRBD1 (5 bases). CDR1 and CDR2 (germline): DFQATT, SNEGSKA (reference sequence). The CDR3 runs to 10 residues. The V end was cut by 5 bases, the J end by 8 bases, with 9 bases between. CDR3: CSAPAGEAFF. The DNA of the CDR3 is TGCAGTGCTCCGGCAGGGGAAGCTTTCTTT.

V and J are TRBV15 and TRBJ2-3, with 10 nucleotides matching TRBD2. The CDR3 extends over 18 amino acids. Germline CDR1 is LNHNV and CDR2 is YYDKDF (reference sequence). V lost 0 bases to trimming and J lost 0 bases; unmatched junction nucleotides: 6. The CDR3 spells CATSRDLTSGFSTDTQYF. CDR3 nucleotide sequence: TGTGCCACCAGCAGAGATTTGACTAGCGGGTTTAGCACAGATACGCAGTATTTT.

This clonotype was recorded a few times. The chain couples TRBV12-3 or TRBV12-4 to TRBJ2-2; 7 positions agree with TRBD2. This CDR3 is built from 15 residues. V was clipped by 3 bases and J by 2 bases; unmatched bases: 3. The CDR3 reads CASSFRTSNTGELFF. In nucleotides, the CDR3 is TGTGCCAGCAGTTTCCGGACTAGTAACACCGGGGAGCTGTTTTTT.

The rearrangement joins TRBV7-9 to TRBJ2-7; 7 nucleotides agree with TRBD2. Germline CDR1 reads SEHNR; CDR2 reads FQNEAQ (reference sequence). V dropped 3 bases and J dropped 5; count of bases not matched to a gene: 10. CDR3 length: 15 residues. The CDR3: CASSLGGSGKNEQYF. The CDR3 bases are TGTGCCAGCAGCTTGGGCGGGAGTGGGAAGAACGAGCAGTACTTC.

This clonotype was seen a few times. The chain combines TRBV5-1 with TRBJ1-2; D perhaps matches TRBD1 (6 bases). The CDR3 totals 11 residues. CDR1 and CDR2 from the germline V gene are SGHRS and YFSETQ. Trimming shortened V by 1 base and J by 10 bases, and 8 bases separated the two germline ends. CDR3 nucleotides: TGCGCCAGCAGCTTGAACAGGGTCTACACCTTC. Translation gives CASSLNRVYTF.

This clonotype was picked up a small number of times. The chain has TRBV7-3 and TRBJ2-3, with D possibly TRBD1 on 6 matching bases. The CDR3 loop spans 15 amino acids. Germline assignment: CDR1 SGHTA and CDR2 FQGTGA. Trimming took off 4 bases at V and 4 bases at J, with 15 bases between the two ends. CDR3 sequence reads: CASSSKGNRADTQYF. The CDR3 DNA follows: TGTGCCAGCAGCTCCAAAGGGAACAGGGCAGATACGCAGTATTTT. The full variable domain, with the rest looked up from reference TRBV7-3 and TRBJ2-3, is GAGVSQTPSNKVTEKGKYVELRCDPISGHTALYWYRQSLGQGPEFLIYFQGTGAADDSGLPNDRFFAVRPEGSVSTLKIQRTERGDSAVYLCASSSKGNRADTQYFGPGTRLTVL.